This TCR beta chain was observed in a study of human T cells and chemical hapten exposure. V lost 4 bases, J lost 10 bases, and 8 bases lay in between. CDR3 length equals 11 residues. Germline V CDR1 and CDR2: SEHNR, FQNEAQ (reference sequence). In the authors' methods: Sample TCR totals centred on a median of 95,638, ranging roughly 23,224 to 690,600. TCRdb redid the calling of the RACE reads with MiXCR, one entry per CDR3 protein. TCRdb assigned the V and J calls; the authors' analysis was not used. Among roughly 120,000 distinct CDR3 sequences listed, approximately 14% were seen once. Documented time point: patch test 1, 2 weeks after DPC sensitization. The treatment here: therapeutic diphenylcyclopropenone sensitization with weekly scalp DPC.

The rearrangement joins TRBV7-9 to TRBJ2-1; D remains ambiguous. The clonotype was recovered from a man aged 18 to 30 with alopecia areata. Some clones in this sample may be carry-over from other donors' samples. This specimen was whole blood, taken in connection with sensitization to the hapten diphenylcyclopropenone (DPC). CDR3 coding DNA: TGTGCCAGCAGCTCCATGAAAGAGCAGTTCTTC. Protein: CASSSMKEQFF.